This T cell receptor (beta chain) was recorded in a study of blood T cell repertoires in COVID-19. V dropped 0 bases and J dropped 2; count of bases not matched to a gene: 15. CDR1 LGHDT and CDR2 YNNKEL come from the germline V gene (reference sequence). The CDR3 spans 19 residues. Original analysis: Reference gene primer amplification gave estimated nucleated cell counts. Profiling relied on immunoSEQ multiplex PCR, and the TCRdb table lists in-frame clones only, not all of them. That table is the source of V, J and clone size, and D and trimming were worked out from the DNA. The table lists 30,000 or so clones, approximately 91% of them singletons.

The sequence was obtained from a human donor with active COVID-19. The donor label of this sample is uncertain. The chain employs TRBV3-1 (or the pseudogene TRBV3-2) and TRBJ2-7; TRBD1 aligns across 8 bases. Sequencing input: peripheral blood. CDR3 bases: TGTGCCAGCAGCCAAGATTTCTCCAGGACAGGGACCCTAACCTACGAGCAGTACTTC. Its protein is CASSQDFSRTGTLTYEQYF.